This T cell receptor beta chain was recorded in a study of shared clonotypes between healthy human individuals. Whole-study results and caveats: With a handful of donors compared, 5% to 5.5% of naive CD4 clonotypes were shared.

Points on this clone: What it binds is unknown.

This was a deep-level run. Only in-frame clones appear in the TCRdb table, and some are missing; sequencing was by immunoSEQ multiplex PCR. The sample has about 680,000 clones; roughly 94% are singletons. CD45RO-negative, CCR7-positively selected cells formed the naive CD8 fraction, excluding terminally differentiated effector memory CD45RA+ cells. CDR1 and CDR2 from the germline V gene are SGHAT and FQNNGV. The trim removed 3 bases at V and 4 bases at J, leaving 11 bases unmatched. This CDR3 region has 17 residues. The origin of this receptor is a man aged 30-40 years in good health. Sequenced input: naive CD8+ T cells sorted from blood. J is TRBJ2-3 and V is TRBV11-2, with 9 nucleotides matching TRBD2. The CDR3 DNA follows: TGTGCCAGCAGCTTTAATCAACTAGCGGGCAACGCAGATACGCAGTATTTT. Amino acid sequence: CASSFNQLAGNADTQYF.